This note documents a single TCR beta chain sequence. These data are taken from a study of CD8 T cells in Susac syndrome. Matching for age and sex applied to the controls, who were healthy donors. Through negative isolation, CD4+ and CD8+ T cells were obtained, while TEMRA cells were enriched using FACS. V lost 5 bases and J lost 2, with 13 bases in between. This CDR3 is built from 15 residues. Germline-derived CDR1 and CDR2 are SGHTA and FQGNSA. The authors reverse transcribed 0.5 to 1 ug RNA with random hexamers. The CDR3 of TCR beta was amplified by immunoSEQ multiplex PCR across 54 Vbeta and 13 Jbeta. TCRdb itself ran the immunoSEQ multiplex PCR reads through MiXCR, one entry per CDR3 protein. The sample carries under 200,000 distinct CDR3 sequences, approximately 93% recorded once.

The sample comprised CD4+ T cells from PBMCs. The TCR sequence derives from a human donor in good health. The chain is built from TRBV7-2 and TRBJ1-3, with D possibly being TRBD1 (5 bases). The CDR3 loop is CASSADRDTGNTIYF. CDR3 in DNA: TGTGCCAGCAGCGCAGACAGAGACACTGGAAACACCATATATTTT.